The 32 T cell receptor beta chains below come from one sample, sequenced in a study of blood T cell repertoires in COVID-19. Sequenced by immunoSEQ multiplex PCR; TCRdb stores in-frame clones only, minus some. The profile shows roughly 230,000 clones, around 87% of them singletons. The sample was peripheral blood. Receptors were obtained from a woman in her fifties or sixties with COVID-19, enrolled during active disease.

This chain connects TRBV9 to TRBJ2-7; tentatively, D is TRBD2 (7 bases). The CDR3 is made up of 12 amino acids. Between the trimmed V and J ends, which lost 3 bases and 8 bases, there was a span of 12 bases. Germline V CDR1 and CDR2: SGDLS, YYNGEE. The CDR3 sequence: CASSERGGQQYF. CDR3 bases: TGTGCCAGCAGCGAGAGGGGGGGCCAGCAGTACTTC.

This clone was observed a single time. This chain connects TRBV9 to TRBJ1-3; 7 nucleotides line up with TRBD1. Germline values: CDR1 SGDLS, CDR2 YYNGEE. The CDR3 spans 16 residues. V shed 1 base and J 0 bases; nucleotides not matched to a gene: 4. The CDR3 nucleotides read TGTGCCAGCAGCGTATACTGGGACAGCTCTGGAAACACCATATATTTT. Its protein is CASSVYWDSSGNTIYF.

This rearrangement joins TRBV7-2 to TRBJ2-5; 9 bases are a match to TRBD2. Germline CDR1 reads SGHTA; CDR2 reads FQGNSA. The CDR3 length is 16 residues. V gave up 6 bases and J gave up 4 bases; unmatched junction bases: 12. The CDR3 DNA sequence: TGTGCCAGCAGTCTCCTTACAGCGGGGGGTCGAGAGACCCAGTACTTC. As protein: CASSLLTAGGRETQYF.

This clone appeared a single time. The chain links TRBV3-1 (or the pseudogene TRBV3-2) to TRBJ2-1, with 8 nucleotides matching TRBD2. In germline, CDR1 is LGHDT, CDR2 YNNKEL (reference sequence). The CDR3 spans 15 residues. Unmatched junction bases numbered 9, after V lost 4 bases and J lost 7 bases. DNA for the CDR3: TGTGCCAGCAGCCCTGTTCGGGGGGGTGGTAATGAGCAGTTCTTC. Protein: CASSPVRGGGNEQFF.

This chain uses TRBV7-8 with TRBJ2-1, with 11 nucleotides matching TRBD2. The trim removed 8 bases at V and 6 bases at J, leaving 6 bases unmatched. Germline CDR1 and CDR2: SGHVS and FQNEAQ. The CDR3 loop spans 14 amino acids. The CDR3 bases are TGTGCCAGCGCCGGGACTAGCGGCCTCAATGAGCAGTTCTTC. Amino acid sequence: CASAGTSGLNEQFF. Full variable domain (missing parts from reference TRBV7-8 and TRBJ2-1): GAGVSQSPRYKVAKRGQDVALRCDPISGHVSLFWYQQALGQGPEFLTYFQNEAQLDKSGLPSDRFFAERPEGSVSTLKIQRTQQEDSAVYLCASAGTSGLNEQFFGPGTRLTVL.

V usage is TRBV29-1 and J usage is TRBJ1-1; D is undetermined. Germline V gene data show CDR1 as SQVTM and CDR2 as ANQGSEA. The length of the CDR3 is 13 residues. Between the trimmed V and J ends, which lost 4 bases and 1 base, there was a span of 10 bases. The CDR3 DNA is TGCAGCGTTGCACTGACACAGAACACTGAAGCTTTCTTT. Protein: CSVALTQNTEAFF.

The chain has TRBV27 and TRBJ2-3; D possibly corresponds to TRBD1 (6 bases). V was pared by 5 bases and J by 5 bases, with 14 bases between. Germline CDR1 reads MNHEY; CDR2 reads SMNVEV (reference sequence). CDR3 length equals 14 residues. This chain's CDR3 is CASSRGQSGDTQYF. The CDR3 DNA sequence: TGTGCCAGCAGTCGTGGACAGTCAGGAGATACGCAGTATTTT.

The rearrangement links TRBV25-1 to TRBJ2-7; possible D gene TRBD1, 5 bases. Trimming stripped 4 bases from V and 0 bases from J, with 10 bases between. CDR1 is MGHDK, CDR2 SYGVNS, per germline. The CDR3 length is 14 residues. For the CDR3, the DNA is TGTGCCAGCAGTGGACAGACGAGCTCCTACGAGCAGTACTTC. Amino acid sequence: CASSGQTSSYEQYF.

V is TRBV15 and J is TRBJ1-6; D ambiguous. CDR1 and CDR2 (germline): LNHNV, YYDKDF (reference sequence). V lost 0 bases and J lost 6, with 15 bases in between. This CDR3 spans 17 amino acids. The CDR3 DNA reads TGTGCCACCAGCAGAGATTCTCTAAACCAAATTAATTCACCCCTCCACTTT. Translation: CATSRDSLNQINSPLHF. Based on the CDR3 plus reference TRBV15 and TRBJ1-6, the full variable domain is DAMVIQNPRYQVTQFGKPVTLSCSQTLNHNVMYWYQQKSSQAPKLLFHYYDKDFNNEADTPDNFQSRRPNTSFCFLDIRSPGLGDTAMYLCATSRDSLNQINSPLHFGNGTRLTVT.

The rearrangement links TRBV19 to TRBJ1-1; TRBD1 matches 9 bases. V lost 3 bases, J lost 4 bases, and 6 bases stayed unmatched. Germline CDR1 and CDR2: LNHDA and SQIVND (reference sequence). There are 15 residues in the CDR3. CDR3 protein: CASSIGTGPTTEAFF. CDR3 sequence (DNA): TGTGCCAGTAGTATTGGGACAGGGCCGACCACTGAAGCTTTCTTT.

The V and J genes are TRBV5-4 and TRBJ2-3; TRBD2 agrees at 9 bases. J lost 1 base, V lost 0 bases, and 3 bases had no gene match. The CDR3 spans 16 residues. Germline V gene sequence: CDR1 SGHNT, CDR2 YYREEE (reference sequence). The CDR3 DNA follows: TGTGCCAGCAGCTTGGCCCAGCGGGGGGGCACAGATACGCAGTATTTT. Translating it yields CASSLAQRGGTDTQYF.

The chain joins TRBV19 to TRBJ1-1; 12 nucleotides match TRBD1. Per the germline V gene, CDR1 is LNHDA and CDR2 is SQIVND (reference sequence). The CDR3 has 16 amino acids. Losses at the gene ends were 6 bases for V and 5 bases for J; bases not matched to a gene: 10. The CDR3, as DNA: TGTGCCAGTAGCTTGGGACAGGGGGCGCGAAAAACTGAAGCTTTCTTT. This encodes CASSLGQGARKTEAFF.

The chain combines TRBV5-4 with TRBJ1-1, with D hard to call. Germline V gene sequence: CDR1 SGHNT, CDR2 YYREEE (reference sequence). The CDR3 is 15 amino acids. Deletions cut 0 bases from V and 0 bases from J, with 9 bases between. The CDR3 is CASSLDPSVNTEAFF. In nucleotides, the CDR3 is TGTGCCAGCAGCTTGGATCCCTCCGTGAACACTGAAGCTTTCTTT.

This clone has only one observation. This rearrangement joins TRBV6-5 to TRBJ1-5; D unclear. V lost 5 bases to trimming and J lost 9 bases, with 17 bases between them. This CDR3 region has 14 residues. Per germline, CDR1 MNHEY and CDR2 SVGAGI. CDR3: CASSQAPKPWPQHF. DNA for the CDR3: TGTGCCAGCAGTCAGGCTCCCAAGCCATGGCCCCAGCATTTT.

The CDR3 protein is CASSPSRTSGGYNEQFF. In DNA, the CDR3 is TGTGCCAGCAGCCCTAGCCGGACTAGCGGGGGGTACAATGAGCAGTTCTTC. This chain connects TRBV7-2 to TRBJ2-1; 14 positions agree with TRBD2. CDR3 length: 17 amino acids. The germline CDR1 and CDR2 sequences are SGHTA and FQGNSA. Trimming cost V 5 bases and J 4 bases; bases outside gene matches: 7.

The V and J genes are TRBV7-2 and TRBJ1-5; TRBD1 aligns across 8 bases. V shed 5 bases, J shed 0 bases, and the junction held 6 bases outside the gene matches. The CDR3 contains 16 residues. From germline, CDR1 is SGHTA and CDR2 FQGNSA. This CDR3 is CASSQGAGSSNQPQHF. CDR3 coding DNA: TGTGCCAGCAGCCAGGGGGCGGGCAGTAGCAATCAGCCCCAGCATTTT.

The J gene is TRBJ1-1, the V gene TRBV25-1; a possible D gene is TRBD1 (5 bases). The CDR3 runs 14 residues. Trimming took 5 bases from V and 4 from J, leaving 14 bases between them. The V gene's germline CDR1 is MGHDK and CDR2 SYGVNS. CDR3 region: CASSPMGGATEAFF. For the CDR3, the DNA is TGTGCCAGCAGTCCTATGGGGGGAGCCACTGAAGCTTTCTTT.

This rearrangement joins TRBV19 to TRBJ2-2; D is ambiguous. Germline values: CDR1 LNHDA, CDR2 SQIVND (reference sequence). Trimming left V 4 bases short and J 0 bases short, with 9 bases between. The CDR3 is 15 amino acids. The CDR3 loop reads CASSRIQTNTGELFF. The CDR3 nucleotides are TGTGCCAGTAGTAGGATACAGACGAACACCGGGGAGCTGTTTTTT.

The chain joins TRBV7-2 to TRBJ1-1; no reliable D call. CDR3 length: 11 amino acids. Trimming took off 4 bases at V and 6 bases at J, with 6 bases between the two ends. CDR1 is SGHTA, CDR2 FQGNSA, per germline. The CDR3: CASSYQAEAFF. In nucleotides, the CDR3 is TGTGCCAGCAGCTATCAGGCTGAAGCTTTCTTT.

CDR3 DNA: TGTGCCATCAGTGAGAGACAGGGAGGTGGCTATGGCTACACCTTC. It translates to CAISERQGGGYGYTF. The chain couples TRBV10-3 to TRBJ1-2; 7 positions agree with TRBD1. The CDR3 runs to 15 residues. V trimming: 2 bases; J trimming: 4 bases; junction bases outside the gene matches: 7. Germline CDR1 reads ENHRY; CDR2 reads SYGVKD.

The chain couples TRBV18 to TRBJ2-7, with 7 bases aligning to TRBD1. J gave up 2 bases and V 1 base, and 8 bases lay outside the gene matches. This CDR3 has 16 amino acids. CDR1 and CDR2 (germline): KGHSH, LQKENI. CDR3 sequence (DNA): TGTGCCAGCTCACCACTAACCGGACAGGCCACCTACGAGCAGTACTTC. The encoded protein is CASSPLTGQATYEQYF.

V usage is TRBV3-1 (or the pseudogene TRBV3-2) and J usage is TRBJ1-2, with D possibly TRBD1 on 6 matching bases. V dropped 1 base and J dropped 4 bases, with 19 bases sitting between them. Germline V CDR1 and CDR2: LGHDT, YNNKEL (reference sequence). This CDR3 contains 17 residues. The CDR3 nucleotides are TGTGCCAGCAGCCAAGGGTCACCAGGGGCCTTTATCTATGGCTACACCTTC. The encoded protein is CASSQGSPGAFIYGYTF.

The rearrangement links TRBV7-3 to TRBJ1-6; maybe TRBD1 (5 bases). Germline V CDR1 and CDR2: SGHTA, FQGTGA. This CDR3 has 14 residues. Trimming cost V 5 bases and J 6 bases, with 11 bases left between them. CDR3 DNA sequence: TGTGCCAGCAGCCAAACAGACAGTAATTCACCCCTCCACTTT. Translation gives CASSQTDSNSPLHF.

The genes are TRBV19 and TRBJ1-1; D is perhaps TRBD1 (6 bases). CDR1 LNHDA and CDR2 SQIVND come from the germline V gene (reference sequence). The ends were cut back, 5 bases at V and 0 bases at J, with 16 bases in the middle. The length of the CDR3 is 16 residues. The CDR3 DNA sequence: TGTGCCAGTAGTGCTCTCCGGGGGGACATGAACACTGAAGCTTTCTTT. This encodes CASSALRGDMNTEAFF.

The chain carries TRBV5-5 and TRBJ2-7; TRBD1 matches 11 bases. CDR3 length equals 13 residues. Germline assignment: CDR1 SGHKS and CDR2 YYEKEE (reference sequence). Trimming removed 5 bases from V and 4 bases from J; junction bases left unmatched: 2. Written as DNA, the CDR3 is TGTGCCAGCAGAGGACAGGGGGCTTACGAGCAGTACTTC. Protein sequence: CASRGQGAYEQYF.

Only one count was recorded for this clone. The J gene is TRBJ2-5, the V gene TRBV4-2; 11 nucleotides agree with TRBD2. J lost 7 bases, V lost 1 base, and 11 bases had no gene match. There are 17 residues in the CDR3. The germline V gene has CDR1 LGHNA and CDR2 YNFKEQ. CDR3 bases: TGTGCCAGCAGCCAAGGGTCGGGTAGCGGGGGGGCCGGGACCCAGTACTTC. Its protein is CASSQGSGSGGAGTQYF.

V is TRBV19 and J is TRBJ2-5, with a weak D call TRBD2 (5 bases). Trimming took off 6 bases at V and 0 bases at J, with 11 bases between the two ends. There are 14 residues in the CDR3. CDR1 is LNHDA, CDR2 SQIVND, per germline (reference sequence). CDR3 nucleotides: TGTGCCAGTAGAGAAGGGAGTCACCAAGAGACCCAGTACTTC. Encoded protein: CASREGSHQETQYF.

The V call is TRBV4-1, the J call TRBJ1-1; the match to TRBD1 covers 7 bases. The ends lost 2 bases at V and 5 bases at J; junction bases unmatched: 8. Germline CDR1 is MGHRA and CDR2 is YSYEKL. This CDR3 has 15 residues. The CDR3 is CASSQLTVRGTEAFF. The CDR3 DNA sequence: TGCGCCAGCAGCCAACTGACAGTCAGGGGGACTGAAGCTTTCTTT.

This chain joins TRBV21-1 and TRBJ1-2; the DNA was not compared with TRBD1, the D call given in the table. TRBV21-1 is noted as a pseudogene. The CDR3 runs 15 residues. In DNA form, the CDR3 reads TGTGCCAGCAGCAAAGGCTTACAGGGGTTTTATGGCTACACCTTC. Its translation: CASSKGLQGFYGYTF.

This clone was found once. CDR3 region: CASSQEQVGGDYNEQFF. CDR3 DNA: TGTGCCAGCAGCCAAGAACAAGTCGGGGGGGATTACAATGAGCAGTTCTTC. The genes are TRBV4-2 and TRBJ2-1, with 8 bases matching TRBD2. After removal of 0 bases from V and 4 bases from J, the junction contained 8 bases not matched to a gene. CDR3 length: 17 amino acids. Germline lookup yields CDR1 LGHNA and CDR2 YNFKEQ.

CDR3 amino acids: CASGPSETTDPINEQFF. CDR3 nucleotides: TGTGCCAGCGGCCCCTCGGAGACTACGGACCCTATCAATGAGCAGTTCTTC. The V and J genes are TRBV11-3 and TRBJ2-1, with TRBD2 as a possible D gene (5 bases). Deletions cut 8 bases from V and 6 bases from J, with 26 bases between. Germline V lookup: CDR1 SGHNT, CDR2 YENEEA. The CDR3 length is 17 residues.

V usage is TRBV19 and J usage is TRBJ1-2; D is ambiguous. V was trimmed by 4 bases and J by 2 bases, leaving 14 bases between them. CDR1 is LNHDA and CDR2 is SQIVND in the germline V gene (reference sequence). The CDR3 runs 15 residues. CDR3 DNA sequence: TGTGCCAGTAGTAAGAAGGGAACGGGAAACTATGGCTACACCTTC. Its translation is CASSKKGTGNYGYTF.